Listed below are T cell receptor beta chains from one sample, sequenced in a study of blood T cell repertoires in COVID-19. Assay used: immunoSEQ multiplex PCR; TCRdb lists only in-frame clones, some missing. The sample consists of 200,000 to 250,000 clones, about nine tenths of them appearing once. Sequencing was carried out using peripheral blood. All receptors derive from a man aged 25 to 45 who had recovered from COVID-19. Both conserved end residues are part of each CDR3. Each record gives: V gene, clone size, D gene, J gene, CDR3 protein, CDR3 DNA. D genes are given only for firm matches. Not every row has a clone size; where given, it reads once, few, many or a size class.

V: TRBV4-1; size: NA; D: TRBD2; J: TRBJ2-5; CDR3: CASGTGGGQETQYF; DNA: TGCGCCAGCGGAACCGGGGGGGGGCAAGAGACCCAGTACTTC
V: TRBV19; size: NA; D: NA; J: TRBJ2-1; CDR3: CASTPSGSPSDEQFF; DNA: TGTGCCAGTACCCCTTCCGGGTCACCAAGCGATGAGCAGTTCTTC
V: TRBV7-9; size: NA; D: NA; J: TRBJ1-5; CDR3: CASSLFQQALDQPQHF; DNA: TGTGCCAGCAGCTTATTCCAGCAGGCACTCGATCAGCCCCAGCATTTT
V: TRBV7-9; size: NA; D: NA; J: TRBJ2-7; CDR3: CASSLIPGLSSYEQYF; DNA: TGTGCCAGCAGCCTCATTCCGGGACTTAGCTCCTACGAGCAGTACTTC
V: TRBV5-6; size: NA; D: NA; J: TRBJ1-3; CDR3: CASSPTQGISGNTIYF; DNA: TGTGCCAGCAGCCCCACCCAGGGGATCTCTGGAAACACCATATATTTT
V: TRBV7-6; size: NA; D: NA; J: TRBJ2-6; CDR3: CASSPSVGRAHSSGANVLTF; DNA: TGTGCCAGCAGCCCCTCCGTGGGCAGGGCACATAGCTCTGGGGCCAACGTCCTGACTTTC
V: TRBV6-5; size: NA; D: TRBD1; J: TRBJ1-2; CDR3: CASSYRTGEEGYTF; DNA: TGTGCCAGCAGTTACCGGACAGGGGAGGAAGGCTACACCTTC
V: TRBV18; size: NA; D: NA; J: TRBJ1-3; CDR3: CASSPPDQQGAGNTIYF; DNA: TGTGCCAGCTCACCTCCTGACCAACAGGGAGCTGGAAACACCATATATTTT
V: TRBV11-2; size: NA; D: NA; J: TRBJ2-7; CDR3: CASSAPGNSEQYF; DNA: TGTGCCAGCAGCGCTCCAGGGAACAGCGAGCAGTACTTC
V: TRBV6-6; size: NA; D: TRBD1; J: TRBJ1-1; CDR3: CASSYRGQGTEAFF; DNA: TGTGCCAGCAGTTACAGGGGGCAGGGCACTGAAGCTTTCTTT
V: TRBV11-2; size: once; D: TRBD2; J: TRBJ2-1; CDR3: CASSFTSGGTSYNEQFF; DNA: TGTGCCAGCAGCTTTACTAGCGGGGGCACTTCCTACAATGAGCAGTTCTTC
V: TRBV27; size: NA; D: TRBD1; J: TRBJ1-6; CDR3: CASSSNRGHNSPLHF; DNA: TGTGCCAGCAGTTCGAACAGGGGCCATAATTCACCCCTCCACTTT
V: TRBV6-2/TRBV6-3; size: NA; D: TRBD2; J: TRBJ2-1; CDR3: CASSRLQTSGGDNEQFF; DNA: TGTGCCAGCAGCCGCCTGCAGACTAGCGGGGGAGACAATGAGCAGTTCTTC
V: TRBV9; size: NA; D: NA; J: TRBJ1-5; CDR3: CASSPNPQGNQPQHF; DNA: TGTGCCAGCAGCCCGAACCCCCAGGGGAATCAGCCCCAGCATTTT
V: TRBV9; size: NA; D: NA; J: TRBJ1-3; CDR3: CASSPGVSGNTIYF; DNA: TGTGCCAGCAGCCCGGGGGTGTCTGGAAACACCATATATTTT
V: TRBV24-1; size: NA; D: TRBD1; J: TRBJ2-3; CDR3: CATSEPGQVTDTQYF; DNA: TGTGCCACCAGTGAACCGGGACAGGTCACAGATACGCAGTATTTT
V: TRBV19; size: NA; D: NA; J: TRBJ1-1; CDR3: CASNEGTEAFF; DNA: TGTGCCAGTAATGAGGGAACTGAAGCTTTCTTT
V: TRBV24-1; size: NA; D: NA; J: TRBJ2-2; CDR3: CATSDPLSGFNTGELFF; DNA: TGTGCCACCAGTGATCCCCTGTCAGGGTTCAACACCGGGGAGCTGTTTTTT
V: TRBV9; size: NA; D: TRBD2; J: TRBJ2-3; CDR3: CASSVTSRGGLDTQYF; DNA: TGTGCCAGCAGCGTAACTTCTCGCGGGGGGTTAGATACGCAGTATTTT
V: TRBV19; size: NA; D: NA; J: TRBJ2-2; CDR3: CASSRRWDTGELFF; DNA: TGTGCCAGTAGTAGGAGGTGGGACACCGGGGAGCTGTTTTTT
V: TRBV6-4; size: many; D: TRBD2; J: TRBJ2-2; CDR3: CASSDSKAGGTGELFF; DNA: TGTGCCAGCAGTGACTCGAAAGCGGGGGGTACCGGGGAGCTGTTTTTT
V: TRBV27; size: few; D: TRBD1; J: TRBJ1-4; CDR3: CASSSMTGTGGKKLFF; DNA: TGTGCCAGCAGTTCAATGACCGGGACAGGGGGGAAAAAACTGTTTTTT
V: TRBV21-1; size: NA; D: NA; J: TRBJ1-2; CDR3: CASCRGQGYTF; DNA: TGTGCCAGCTGCAGGGGGCAAGGCTACACCTTC
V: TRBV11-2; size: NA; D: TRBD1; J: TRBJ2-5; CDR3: CASSLRGQVQETQYF; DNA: TGTGCCAGCAGCCTCAGGGGACAGGTCCAAGAGACCCAGTACTTC
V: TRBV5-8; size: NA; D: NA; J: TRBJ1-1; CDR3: CASSFSQGLRPEAFF; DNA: TGTGCCAGCAGCTTCTCCCAGGGGTTACGCCCTGAAGCTTTCTTT
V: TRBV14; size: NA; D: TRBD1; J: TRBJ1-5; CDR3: CASSQGGTGVFGNQPQHF; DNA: TGTGCCAGCAGCCAAGGGGGGACAGGGGTTTTTGGCAATCAGCCCCAGCATTTT
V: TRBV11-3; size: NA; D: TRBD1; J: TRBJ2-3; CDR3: CASSRRTGDGMDTQYF; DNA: TGTGCCAGCAGCAGAAGGACAGGGGATGGGATGGATACGCAGTATTTT
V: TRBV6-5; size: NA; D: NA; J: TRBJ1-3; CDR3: CASSYTGMVSGNTIYF; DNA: TGTGCCAGCAGTTACACAGGGATGGTATCTGGAAACACCATATATTTT
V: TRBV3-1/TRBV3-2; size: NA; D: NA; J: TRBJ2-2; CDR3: CASSQLTGELFF; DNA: TGTGCCAGCAGCCAACTTACCGGGGAGCTGTTTTTT
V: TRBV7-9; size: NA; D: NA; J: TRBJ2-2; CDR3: CASWGRLNTGELFF; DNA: TGTGCCAGCTGGGGCAGGTTAAACACCGGGGAGCTGTTTTTT
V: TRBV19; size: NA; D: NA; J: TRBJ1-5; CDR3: CASKWGGSYQPQHF; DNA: TGTGCCAGTAAGTGGGGCGGATCCTATCAGCCCCAGCATTTT